This TCR beta chain was captured in a study of blood T cell repertoires in COVID-19 (dated by TCRdb to 2020 to 2021). A note on the overall study: Collaborator samples came from the United States, Italy and Spain and covered acute and convalescent phases of COVID-19. Where available, HLA class I and class II types were taken from metadata supplied by the sample provider and were not determined by assay-based typing. The prospective study material was composed of cDNA or gDNA derived from T cells, B-cell-depleted T cells, or PBMCs. The sample metadata nearly always contained a de-identified subject ID, COVID-19 status, age in years and sex. Samples were obtained from the ongoing ImmuneRACE study (first 160 participants) and from some 1,300 subjects provided by 6 global collaborators. The dataset comprised deeply sampled blood TCRbeta repertoires from subjects exposed to, actively infected with, or recovered from COVID-19. The repertoires were released in a freely available public database intended as a resource for research on the immune response to SARS-CoV-2.

On this clone itself: The specificity of this receptor is unknown. The record has no base qualities; no much larger clone is one base away.

Whole blood was collected in K2EDTA tubes by collaborating institutions according to the institutions' own protocols. For TCRbeta analysis, collaborators shipped samples as frozen whole blood, isolated PBMCs, or DNA extracted from either of those sample types. The investigation overall reported the following: The amount of clinical and demographic metadata varied by source and participant and was provided uncurated.

V and J are truncated by 5 bases and 5 bases respectively, leaving an intervening sequence of 6 bases. For CDR1 and CDR2, the germline V gene lists SGHRS and YFSETQ. Measured from the cysteine to the phenylalanine, the CDR3 is 11 residues long. Only CDR3 DNA remains: 33 bases, in frame from the first base. TCRbeta CDR3 regions were amplified from genomic DNA by means of the immunoSEQ Assay, a bias-controlled multiplex PCR. As for the authors' bioinformatics: The number of nucleated cells in each sample was estimated from the amplification of reference gene primers within the assay. Sequence reads were collapsed and filtered to measure the absolute abundance of every unique TCRbeta CDR3 rearrangement. Productive Simpson clonality was computed per sample as the square root of Simpson's diversity index over productive rearrangements. TCRdb limited this immuneACCESS table to in-frame rearrangements with V and J called. A share of clones is missing; checked studies link under half to unresolved V genes, and the rest is unexplained. V, J and clone size are those of that table, while D and trimming were read from the DNA. The sample table lists approximately 25,000 clones, about two thirds of them with a count of one. Approximately 40% of the sample goes to the ten largest clones.

Recombination joined TRBV5-1 with TRBJ2-3; the D gene is not confidently resolved. This receptor was taken from a woman at least 80 years old with acute or convalescent COVID-19. What was sequenced was peripheral blood. The CDR3 region: CASSSEDTQYF. Read as DNA, the sequence is TGCGCCAGCAGTTCAGAAGATACGCAGTATTTT.